These 17 T cell receptor beta chains share one sample of origin, sequenced in a study of blood T cell repertoires in COVID-19. The repertoire was sequenced with immunoSEQ multiplex PCR; TCRdb's copy has only in-frame clones and lacks some. The table records about 180,000 clones, roughly 82% of them present only once. Sequencing was carried out using peripheral blood. These receptors were collected from a woman in her seventies with acute or convalescent COVID-19.

This clone was seen just once. This chain's CDR3 is CAIRFQGSYEQFF. The DNA for the CDR3 is TGTGCCATAAGGTTTCAGGGTTCGTATGAGCAGTTCTTC. V usage is TRBV5-4 and J usage is TRBJ2-1, with D possibly matching TRBD1 (5 bases). The V end was cut by 9 bases, the J end by 8 bases, with 18 bases between. This CDR3 region has 13 residues. Germline V lookup: CDR1 SGHNT, CDR2 YYREEE (reference sequence).

This chain links TRBV18 with TRBJ1-4, with 12 bases identical to TRBD1. CDR3 size: 17 residues. J was trimmed by 7 bases and V by 2 bases; bases with no gene match: 8. Germline V lookup: CDR1 KGHSH, CDR2 LQKENI. The DNA of the CDR3 is TGTGCCAGCTCACCAGGGACAGGGGGCGAAGGCGGTGAAAAACTGTTTTTT. This codes for CASSPGTGGEGGEKLFF.

This chain connects TRBV21-1 to TRBJ1-5; the D call in the table, TRBD1, was not verified against the DNA. TRBV21-1 is a recognized pseudogene. This CDR3 has 18 residues. CDR3 nucleotides: TGTGCCAGCAGCAAAGGGAGGGGGCAAACTTATAGCAATCAGCCCCAGCATTTT. It yields the protein CASSKGRGQTYSNQPQHF.

CDR3 bases: TGTGCCATCAGACCGGGACAGGGGGCCTACGAGCAGTACTTC. It encodes CAIRPGQGAYEQYF. The chain combines TRBV10-3 with TRBJ2-7, with 11 bases fitting TRBD1. The ends lost 6 bases at V and 2 bases at J; junction bases unmatched: 3. This CDR3 contains 14 residues. Germline V gene data show CDR1 as ENHRY and CDR2 as SYGVKD.

This chain uses TRBV12-3 or TRBV12-4 with TRBJ1-2; D uncertain. V gave up 5 bases and J gave up 8 bases, with 9 bases separating them. The CDR3 extends over 11 amino acids. This CDR3 is CASSPQVGYTF. The CDR3, as DNA: TGTGCCAGCAGTCCCCAGGTGGGCTACACCTTC.

The genes are TRBV30 and TRBJ1-2; the D gene is possibly TRBD1 (6 bases). Trimming left V 5 bases short and J 6 bases short, with 7 bases between. This CDR3 region has 10 residues. CDR1 is GTSNPN, CDR2 SVGIG, per germline (reference sequence). As DNA, the CDR3 is TGTGCCTGGGGACAGAATGGCTACACCTTC. It is translated as CAWGQNGYTF.

The rearrangement uses TRBV11-3 and TRBJ1-5; TRBD1 is a possible D gene (6 bases). The length of the CDR3 is 17 residues. CDR1 SGHNT and CDR2 YENEEA come from the germline V gene. Trimming pared 3 bases from V and 2 bases from J, leaving 17 bases between. In DNA form, the CDR3 reads TGTGCCAGCAGCTTCCGGGACAAGGTGTCGGGCAATCAGCCCCAGCATTTT. This sequence encodes CASSFRDKVSGNQPQHF.

The chain uses TRBV5-1 and TRBJ2-5, with 8 positions matching TRBD2. CDR1 is SGHRS, CDR2 YFSETQ, per germline. With V trimmed by 0 bases and J by 4 bases, 5 bases remained unmatched. This CDR3 has 15 residues. CDR3 loop: CASSLAGTRGETQYF. Written as DNA, the CDR3 is TGCGCCAGCAGCTTGGCGGGGACTAGAGGAGAGACCCAGTACTTC. Combining the CDR3 with reference TRBV5-1 and TRBJ2-5 gives the whole variable domain KAGVTQTPRYLIKTRGQQVTLSCSPISGHRSVSWYQQTPGQGLQFLFEYFSETQRNKGNFPGRFSGRQFSNSRSEMNVSTLELGDSALYLCASSLAGTRGETQYFGPGTRLLVL.

There are a few counts of this clone. The identical CDR3 is also encoded by other nucleotide sequences in the sample. This chain uses TRBV4-1 with TRBJ1-2; D may be TRBD1 (5 bases). The CDR3 covers 14 residues. Trimming took 0 bases from V and 4 from J, leaving 9 bases between them. CDR1 MGHRA and CDR2 YSYEKL come from the germline V gene. The CDR3 DNA follows: TGCGCCAGCAGCCAAGATCAGGGTACCTATGGCTACACCTTC. Its protein product is CASSQDQGTYGYTF.

The chain joins TRBV28 to TRBJ2-1; possibly TRBD1 for D (5 bases). Trimming stripped 1 base from V and 4 bases from J, with 23 bases between. In germline, CDR1 is MDHEN, CDR2 SYDVKM. The CDR3 is made up of 19 amino acids. Here the CDR3 reads CASSLSPASTGGVYNEQFF. The DNA for the CDR3 is TGTGCCAGCAGTTTATCGCCTGCTTCCACAGGTGGAGTATACAATGAGCAGTTCTTC.

This chain uses TRBV5-1 with TRBJ2-1, with no clear D. CDR3 length: 17 amino acids. V was shortened by 3 bases and J by 0 bases, with 16 bases between the two germline ends. Germline CDR1 reads SGHRS; CDR2 reads YFSETQ. As DNA, the CDR3 is TGCGCCAGCAGCTCTGGTACTTCGATAACCTCCTACAATGAGCAGTTCTTC. It yields the protein CASSSGTSITSYNEQFF.

The chain uses TRBV5-4 and TRBJ2-1, with 7 bases matching TRBD1. CDR3 size: 16 residues. V gave up 0 bases and J gave up 4 bases; unmatched junction bases: 7. Germline assignment: CDR1 SGHNT and CDR2 YYREEE (reference sequence). CDR3 nucleotides: TGTGCCAGCAGCTTGGACCGGGACAGCAGATACAATGAGCAGTTCTTC. Its protein is CASSLDRDSRYNEQFF.

This sequence joins TRBV29-1 and TRBJ1-5; D is perhaps TRBD1 (6 bases). CDR3 size: 18 residues. Trimming took off 0 bases at V and 5 bases at J, with 23 bases between the two ends. From germline, CDR1 is SQVTM and CDR2 ANQGSEA. The CDR3 coding sequence is TGCAGCGTTGAAGACATAAAGGAAAACAGGGTTTACGATCAGCCCCAGCATTTT. This codes for CSVEDIKENRVYDQPQHF.

The gene calls are TRBV28 and TRBJ2-5; TRBD2 is a possible D gene (6 bases). The CDR3 loop spans 15 amino acids. Germline V CDR1 and CDR2: MDHEN, SYDVKM. Trimming pared 7 bases from V and 4 bases from J, leaving 19 bases between. CDR3 DNA: TGTGCCAGCAACTTCGGGAGAGGTCTTGTAGAGACCCAGTACTTC. As protein: CASNFGRGLVETQYF.

The chain combines TRBV9 with TRBJ1-1, with 7 bases identical to TRBD1. J gave up 6 bases and V 3 bases, and 8 bases lay outside the gene matches. The CDR3 extends over 14 amino acids. Germline CDR1 SGDLS, CDR2 YYNGEE. The DNA for the CDR3 is TGTGCCAGCAGCGCAACAGGGGACGGAGCTGAAGCTTTCTTT. Protein product: CASSATGDGAEAFF.

This clone was recorded once. This chain links TRBV12-5 with TRBJ2-2; D possibly corresponds to TRBD1 (6 bases). This CDR3 has 18 residues. Germline loops: CDR1 LGHNT, CDR2 FRNRAP. V lost 0 bases and J lost 4, with 18 bases in between. CDR3: CASGLVAFGGQLTGELFF. Written as DNA, the CDR3 is TGTGCTAGTGGTTTGGTCGCTTTTGGAGGACAGCTCACCGGGGAGCTGTTTTTT.

The chain recombines TRBV28 with TRBJ2-5, with D possibly matching TRBD1 (6 bases). CDR1 and CDR2 (germline): MDHEN, SYDVKM. V was shortened by 6 bases and J by 5 bases, with 19 bases between the two germline ends. The CDR3 has 15 amino acids. DNA for the CDR3: TGTGCCAGCAGCCGACAGGTTTGGGGGCGGGAGACCCAGTACTTC. This encodes CASSRQVWGRETQYF. Full variable domain (missing parts from reference TRBV28 and TRBJ2-5): DVKVTQSSRYLVKRTGEKVFLECVQDMDHENMFWYRQDPGLGLRLIYFSYDVKMKEKGDIPEGYSVSREKKERFSLILESASTNQTSMYLCASSRQVWGRETQYFGPGTRLLVL.